Given below is one T cell receptor beta chain in context. TCRdb recomputed calls from the RT-PCR reads with MiXCR, one row per CDR3 protein. The sample has just over 300,000 distinct CDR3 sequences; 21% are singletons. The CDR3 extends over 15 amino acids. Germline V gene lookup returns CDR1 SGHAT and CDR2 FQNNGV. V lost 4 bases, J lost 1 base, and 6 bases stayed unmatched. The sample originates from a study of response to subunit inactivated influenza vaccine. The chain recombines TRBV11-2 with TRBJ1-2, with 7 bases aligning to TRBD1. Sequencing was performed on PBMCs from blood, taken 21 months after vaccination. The TCR was taken from a man between 50 and 75 years old who received an inactivated influenza vaccine. Here the CDR3 DNA reads TGTGCCAGCAGCTCCTACAGGGGCTATAACTATGGCTACACCTTC. Translating gives CASSSYRGYNYGYTF.